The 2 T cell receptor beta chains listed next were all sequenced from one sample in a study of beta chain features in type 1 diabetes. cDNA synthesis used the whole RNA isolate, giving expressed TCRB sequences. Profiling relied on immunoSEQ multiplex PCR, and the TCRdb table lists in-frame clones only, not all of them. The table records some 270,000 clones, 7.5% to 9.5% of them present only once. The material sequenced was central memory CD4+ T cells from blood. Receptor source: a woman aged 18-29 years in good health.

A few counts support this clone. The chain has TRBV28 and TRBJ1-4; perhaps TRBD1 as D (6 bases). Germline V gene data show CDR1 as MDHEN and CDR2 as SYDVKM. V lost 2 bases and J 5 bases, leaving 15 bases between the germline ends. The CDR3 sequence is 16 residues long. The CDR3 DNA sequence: TGTGCCAGCAGTTTACCTACACAGGGTAGGAATGAAAAACTGTTTTTT. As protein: CASSLPTQGRNEKLFF. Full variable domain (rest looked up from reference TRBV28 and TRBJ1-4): DVKVTQSSRYLVKRTGEKVFLECVQDMDHENMFWYRQDPGLGLRLIYFSYDVKMKEKGDIPEGYSVSREKKERFSLILESASTNQTSMYLCASSLPTQGRNEKLFFGSGTQLSVL.

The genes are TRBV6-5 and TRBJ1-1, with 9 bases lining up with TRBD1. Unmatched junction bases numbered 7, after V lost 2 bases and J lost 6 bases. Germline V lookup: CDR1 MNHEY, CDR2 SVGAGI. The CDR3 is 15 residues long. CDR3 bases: TGTGCCAGCAGTTACGCGTCTCGACAGGGGGCTGAAGCTTTCTTT. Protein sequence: CASSYASRQGAEAFF.